The 30 T cell receptor beta chains presented below share a single source sample, sequenced in a study of cytomegalovirus exposure and HLA in healthy donors. The PCR ran on 60 Vbeta and 13 Jbeta primers. Assay used: immunoSEQ multiplex PCR; TCRdb lists only in-frame clones, some missing. The sample shows some 130,000 clones, 81% of them seen only once. Sequenced input: PBMCs. The receptors derive from a man between 18 and 29 years old in good health and CMV-seronegative.

The J gene is TRBJ1-4, the V gene TRBV30; 7 bases are a match to TRBD1. The germline V gene has CDR1 GTSNPN and CDR2 SVGIG (reference sequence). V lost 0 bases, J lost 7 bases, and 11 bases stayed unmatched. The length of the CDR3 is 16 residues. The CDR3 loop reads CAWSVPWTGRGEKLFF. DNA for the CDR3: TGTGCCTGGAGTGTACCTTGGACAGGTCGGGGTGAAAAACTGTTTTTT.

The chain joins TRBV2 to TRBJ1-2, with 9 bases fitting TRBD1. This CDR3 comprises 14 residues. Trimming took 8 bases from V and 4 from J; bases not matched to a gene: 8. Germline lookup yields CDR1 SNHLY and CDR2 FYNNEI. This CDR3 reads CASAGTGLVYGYTF. The CDR3, as DNA: TGTGCCAGCGCCGGGACAGGGTTGGTCTATGGCTACACCTTC.

This clone showed up just once. The rearrangement links TRBV9 to TRBJ1-1, with 9 bases lining up with TRBD1. With V trimmed by 7 bases and J by 7 bases, 11 bases remained unmatched. The length of the CDR3 is 14 residues. Germline V gene sequence: CDR1 SGDLS, CDR2 YYNGEE. The DNA of the CDR3 is TGTGCCAGCGCTCCCGTACAGGGGGCGGTTGAAGCTTTCTTT. Protein: CASAPVQGAVEAFF.

This chain uses TRBV19 with TRBJ1-1, with D possibly TRBD1 on 5 matching bases. Trimming left V 3 bases short and J 4 bases short, with 15 bases between. Germline V gives CDR1 LNHDA, CDR2 SQIVND (reference sequence). CDR3 size: 15 residues. Here the CDR3 reads CASSIPGAGGTEAFF. CDR3 bases: TGTGCCAGTAGTATTCCCGGGGCGGGGGGCACTGAAGCTTTCTTT.

The chain employs TRBV5-1 and TRBJ1-4; TRBD1 matches 7 bases. Germline assignment: CDR1 SGHRS and CDR2 YFSETQ. There are 14 residues in the CDR3. Unmatched junction bases numbered 6, after V lost 3 bases and J lost 7 bases. The CDR3 is CASSSGQEGEKLFF. The CDR3 DNA reads TGCGCCAGCAGCTCCGGACAGGAGGGTGAAAAACTGTTTTTT.

The chain employs TRBV25-1 and TRBJ2-7; 7 bases line up with TRBD1. CDR1 is MGHDK and CDR2 is SYGVNS in the germline V gene. The CDR3 is made up of 15 amino acids. V shed 1 base and J 3 bases; nucleotides not matched to a gene: 6. The CDR3 loop reads CASSELGQVYYEQYF. The CDR3 DNA is TGTGCCAGCAGTGAATTAGGACAGGTCTACTACGAGCAGTACTTC.

To note about this clone: The same CDR3 can be traced to other DNA sequences in this sample. The chain is built from TRBV9 and TRBJ2-2; weak D call: TRBD2 (6 bases). Germline loops: CDR1 SGDLS, CDR2 YYNGEE. V shed 3 bases and J shed 7 bases, with 10 bases lying between them. The CDR3 has 13 amino acids. CDR3: CASSAGGNGELFF. The CDR3 bases are TGTGCCAGCAGCGCTGGGGGGAACGGGGAGCTGTTTTTT. The complete variable domain, with remaining parts taken from reference TRBV9 and TRBJ2-2, reads DSGVTQTPKHLITATGQRVTLRCSPRSGDLSVYWYQQSLDQGLQFLIQYYNGEERAKGNILERFSAQQFPDLHSELNLSSLELGDSALYFCASSAGGNGELFFGEGSRLTVL.

The sample holds a few counts of this clone. The V gene is TRBV4-1, the J gene TRBJ1-2, with unresolved D. V was pared by 4 bases and J by 3 bases, with 15 bases between. This CDR3 is 15 amino acids long. Germline assignment: CDR1 MGHRA and CDR2 YSYEKL. CDR3 loop: CASSPAGGRDYGYTF. The DNA for the CDR3 is TGCGCCAGCAGCCCGGCCGGTGGGAGGGACTATGGCTACACCTTC.

CDR3 coding DNA: TGTGCCAGCAGACGACAAACCCTTGAAGCTTTCTTT. Protein: CASRRQTLEAFF. The chain uses TRBV7-9 and TRBJ1-1; D is unresolved. V lost 6 bases, J lost 7 bases, and 12 bases lay in between. From germline, CDR1 is SEHNR and CDR2 FQNEAQ (reference sequence). The CDR3 runs 12 residues.

This clone has only a few counts. This sequence joins TRBV6-5 and TRBJ1-4, with 10 positions matching TRBD1. Per germline, CDR1 MNHEY and CDR2 SVGAGI. V shed 4 bases, J shed 5 bases, and the junction held 7 bases outside the gene matches. This CDR3 contains 16 residues. The CDR3 sequence is CASSSIPGQGNEKLFF. In DNA form, the CDR3 reads TGTGCCAGCAGTTCAATACCGGGACAGGGGAATGAAAAACTGTTTTTT.

This sequence joins TRBV5-6 and TRBJ2-5; 7 bases are shared with TRBD1. The CDR3 contains 15 residues. The V gene's germline CDR1 is SGHDT and CDR2 YYEEEE. The junction had 5 bases not matched to a gene; V was cut back by 2 bases and J by 1 base. The CDR3 DNA reads as TGTGCCAGCAGCTTAGAGACAGGGCCCCAAGAGACCCAGTACTTC. The encoded protein is CASSLETGPQETQYF.

This chain links TRBV5-4 with TRBJ2-5; TRBD2 aligns across 15 bases. This CDR3 has 16 residues. Trimming took 4 bases from V and 5 from J; bases not matched to a gene: 6. Per the germline V gene, CDR1 is SGHNT and CDR2 is YYREEE (reference sequence). CDR3 amino acids: CASSRTSGGVEETQYF. The CDR3 region has the DNA TGTGCCAGCAGCCGGACTAGCGGGGGGGTTGAGGAGACCCAGTACTTC.

The chain couples TRBV2 to TRBJ1-6, with TRBD1 matching 8 bases. V dropped 6 bases and J dropped 9; count of bases not matched to a gene: 4. The germline V gene encodes CDR1 SNHLY and CDR2 FYNNEI. This CDR3 comprises 13 residues. The CDR3 reads CASRRDRTSPLHF. The CDR3 nucleotides are TGTGCCAGCAGGAGGGACAGGACTTCACCCCTCCACTTT.

V usage is TRBV11-2 and J usage is TRBJ2-7; D might be TRBD1 (5 bases). This CDR3 comprises 14 residues. With 4 bases removed from V and 0 bases from J, the gap between germline ends came to 10 bases. Per the germline V gene, CDR1 is SGHAT and CDR2 is FQNNGV. CDR3 bases: TGTGCCAGCAGCTGGCGAACAGGCTCCTACGAGCAGTACTTC. Its protein product is CASSWRTGSYEQYF.

The V and J genes are TRBV2 and TRBJ2-6, with D tentatively TRBD2 (5 bases). This CDR3 comprises 16 residues. Germline CDR1 and CDR2: SNHLY and FYNNEI. Trimming took 2 bases from V and 3 from J, leaving 11 bases between them. In nucleotides, the CDR3 is TGTGCCAGCAGTGAAACACGGGGTTATGGGGCCAACGTCCTGACTTTC. This sequence encodes CASSETRGYGANVLTF.

This clone was observed a few times. V and J are TRBV10-1 and TRBJ1-1, with D perhaps TRBD1 (6 bases). With 2 bases removed from V and 4 bases from J, the gap between germline ends came to 20 bases. Germline V gene data show CDR1 as WNHNN and CDR2 as SYGVQD (reference sequence). The CDR3 is 17 amino acids. CDR3 region: CASSERQGFLEFTEAFF. CDR3 sequence (DNA): TGCGCCAGCAGTGAGCGCCAGGGGTTCTTGGAGTTCACTGAAGCTTTCTTT.

The rearrangement uses TRBV4-1 and TRBJ1-2; perhaps TRBD1 as D (5 bases). Looked up from germline, CDR1 is MGHRA and CDR2 is YSYEKL. V was shortened by 3 bases and J by 3 bases, with 20 bases between the two germline ends. The CDR3 is made up of 17 amino acids. CDR3 protein: CASSQAHGGLSYYGYTF. CDR3 coding DNA: TGCGCCAGCAGCCAGGCACACGGGGGATTATCGTACTATGGCTACACCTTC.

The chain combines TRBV4-3 with TRBJ2-3, with TRBD2 matching over 13 bases. This CDR3 is built from 15 residues. V lost 5 bases and J lost 5; bases outside the gene matches: 4. CDR1 and CDR2 (germline): LGHNA, YSLEER. This CDR3 is CASSTSGGAGDTQYF. In DNA form, the CDR3 reads TGCGCCAGCAGCACTAGCGGGGGGGCCGGAGATACGCAGTATTTT.

The chain links TRBV2 to TRBJ1-3; D is uncertain. Trimming cost V 6 bases and J 3 bases, with 12 bases left between them. This CDR3 comprises 14 residues. Per germline, CDR1 SNHLY and CDR2 FYNNEI. CDR3 sequence: CASSRNTLGNTIYF. CDR3 in DNA: TGTGCCAGCAGCCGAAACACCCTTGGAAACACCATATATTTT. The variable domain in full, with the rest retrieved from reference TRBV2 and TRBJ1-3, is EPEVTQTPSHQVTQMGQEVILRCVPISNHLYFYWYRQILGQKVEFLVSFYNNEISEKSEIFDDQFSVERPDGSNFTLKIRSTKLEDSAMYFCASSRNTLGNTIYFGEGSWLTVV.

This clone was recorded only once. CDR3 amino acids: CASNPGYRGGNEQFF. In DNA, the CDR3 is TGTGCCAGCAACCCAGGTTACCGGGGGGGCAATGAGCAGTTCTTC. The gene calls are TRBV4-2 and TRBJ2-1; 8 bases fit TRBD2. The CDR3 has 15 residues. Germline V lookup: CDR1 LGHNA, CDR2 YNFKEQ. Trimming at V came to 7 bases and at J to 6 bases, leaving 11 bases not matched to a gene.

The chain recombines TRBV14 with TRBJ1-2; 7 positions agree with TRBD1. The CDR3 has 13 amino acids. The V gene end was trimmed by 3 bases and the J gene end by 7 bases; junction bases not matched to a gene: 5. The V gene's germline CDR1 is SGHDN and CDR2 FVKESK. CDR3 sequence: CASSQRDRPGYTF. The DNA for the CDR3 is TGTGCCAGCAGCCAGAGGGACAGACCTGGCTACACCTTC.

The chain uses TRBV6-1 and TRBJ1-5; 8 nucleotides line up with TRBD1. Trimming took 4 bases from V and 0 from J; bases not matched to a gene: 2. Germline V gene sequence: CDR1 MNHNS, CDR2 SASEGT. CDR3 length: 15 residues. CDR3 coding DNA: TGTGCCAGCAGTGCCGGGACAGGTAGCAATCAGCCCCAGCATTTT. The encoded protein is CASSAGTGSNQPQHF.

This clone was found a few times. The chain carries TRBV5-4 and TRBJ1-1; no firm D call. The CDR3 covers 16 residues. In germline, CDR1 is SGHNT, CDR2 YYREEE (reference sequence). V lost 0 bases to trimming and J lost 1 base, with 13 bases between them. The CDR3 region is CASSLDLAGGNTEAFF. CDR3 nucleotide sequence: TGTGCCAGCAGCTTGGATTTGGCAGGTGGGAACACTGAAGCTTTCTTT.

On this clone: Other DNA sequences in this specimen translate into the identical CDR3. V and J are TRBV27 and TRBJ1-1, with 7 nucleotides matching TRBD1. Per the germline V gene, CDR1 is MNHEY and CDR2 is SMNVEV (reference sequence). Germline trimming cut 3 bases from V and 4 bases from J; bases unmatched to any gene: 8. The CDR3 is 15 amino acids. The CDR3 protein is CASSFSQGLGTEAFF. CDR3 in DNA: TGTGCCAGCAGTTTTTCACAGGGGTTGGGCACTGAAGCTTTCTTT.

V gene TRBV2 combines with J gene TRBJ2-7; TRBD1 is a possible D gene (7 bases). This CDR3 comprises 14 residues. The V end was cut by 9 bases, the J end by 2 bases, with 17 bases between. Germline CDR1 is SNHLY and CDR2 is FYNNEI. The CDR3 loop is CASRDFGTAYEQYF. The CDR3 DNA sequence: TGTGCCAGTCGGGACTTCGGGACAGCCTACGAGCAGTACTTC.

J is TRBJ2-3 and V is TRBV5-4; the match to TRBD1 covers 8 bases. V trimming: 2 bases; J trimming: 2 bases; junction bases outside the gene matches: 10. Germline V gene sequence: CDR1 SGHNT, CDR2 YYREEE (reference sequence). The CDR3 loop spans 17 amino acids. The CDR3 here is CASSFGQGLTITDTQYF. The CDR3 DNA is TGTGCCAGCAGCTTTGGACAGGGCCTGACCATCACAGATACGCAGTATTTT.

The chain is built from TRBV5-1 and TRBJ1-6; no clear D. The V gene's germline CDR1 is SGHRS and CDR2 YFSETQ. The V end was cut by 0 bases, the J end by 4 bases, with 5 bases between. The CDR3 loop spans 14 amino acids. The CDR3 spells CASSLEQYNSPLHF. CDR3 in DNA: TGCGCCAGCAGCTTGGAACAGTATAATTCACCCCTCCACTTT.

The V gene is TRBV6-1, the J gene TRBJ2-7; D may be TRBD2 (6 bases). CDR1 MNHNS and CDR2 SASEGT come from the germline V gene. The V end was cut by 9 bases, the J end by 3 bases, with 12 bases between. CDR3 length: 12 amino acids. CDR3 sequence: CASGGDGYEQYF. Written as DNA, the CDR3 is TGTGCCAGTGGCGGGGACGGCTACGAGCAGTACTTC.

This chain links TRBV4-1 with TRBJ1-3; tentative D call: TRBD1 (6 bases). Per the germline V gene, CDR1 is MGHRA and CDR2 is YSYEKL. This CDR3 is 20 amino acids long. Trimming left V 0 bases short and J 0 bases short, with 21 bases between. CDR3 DNA: TGCGCCAGCAGCCAAGATGGCGTTGGACCCGGACAGACCTCTGGAAACACCATATATTTT. Its translation is CASSQDGVGPGQTSGNTIYF.

The rearrangement joins TRBV6-4 to TRBJ2-2; possible D gene TRBD1, 5 bases. Germline V gene sequence: CDR1 MRHNA, CDR2 SNTAGT. V shed 3 bases and J shed 3 bases, with 5 bases lying between them. This CDR3 contains 13 residues. CDR3 nucleotide sequence: TGTGCCAGCAGTGAAGGGGACACCGGGGAGCTGTTTTTT. It encodes CASSEGDTGELFF.